This T cell receptor beta chain was sequenced in a study of blood T cell repertoires in COVID-19. The wider study: The study drew acute and convalescent COVID-19 samples from the United States, Italy and Spain. Sources were T cells, B-cell-depleted T cells, or PBMCs; the material itself was cDNA or gDNA.

In the original analysis: Reference gene primer amplification gave nucleated cell count estimates. Here immunoSEQ multiplex PCR was the method, and the copy in TCRdb shows in-frame clones only, minus some. V, J and clone size were drawn from that table, and D and trimming were deduced from the DNA. The sample has 270,000 or so clones, roughly 90% seen once. Germline V gene data show CDR1 as SGHRS and CDR2 as YFSETQ. CDR3 size: 16 residues. The trim removed 0 bases at V and 1 base at J, leaving 2 bases unmatched. For this clone: Other DNA sequences in the same sample also yield this CDR3.

This TCR came from a man aged 35-49 years with acute or convalescent COVID-19. The rearrangement links TRBV5-1 to TRBJ2-2; 8 positions agree with TRBD2. The material sequenced was peripheral blood. The CDR3 is CASSLGLAGNTGELFF. The CDR3 nucleotides read TGCGCCAGCAGCTTGGGGCTAGCGGGGAACACCGGGGAGCTGTTTTTT.